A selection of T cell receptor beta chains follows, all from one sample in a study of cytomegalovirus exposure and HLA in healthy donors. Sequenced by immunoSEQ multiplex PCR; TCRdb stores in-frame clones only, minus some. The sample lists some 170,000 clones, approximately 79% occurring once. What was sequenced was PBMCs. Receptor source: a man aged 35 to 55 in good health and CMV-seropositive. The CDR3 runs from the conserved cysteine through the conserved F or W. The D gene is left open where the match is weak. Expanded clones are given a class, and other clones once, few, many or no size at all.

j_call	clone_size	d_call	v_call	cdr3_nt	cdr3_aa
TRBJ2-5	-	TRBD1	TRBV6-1	TGTGCCAGCAGTGGACAGGGGTCGGGAGAGACCCAGTACTTC	CASSGQGSGETQYF
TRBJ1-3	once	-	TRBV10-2	TGCGCCAGCAGTGAGTCGGACAGCTCTGGAAACACCATATATTTT	CASSESDSSGNTIYF
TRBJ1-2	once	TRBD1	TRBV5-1	TGCGCCAGCAGGCAAGAGATAGGGGGCGAGGGCTACACCTTC	CASRQEIGGEGYTF
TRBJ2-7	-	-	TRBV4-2	TGTGCCAGCAGCCAAGATCGCGCGGCCATCTCCTACGAGCAGTACTTC	CASSQDRAAISYEQYF
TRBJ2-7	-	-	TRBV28	TGTGCCAGCAGGAACCCACAGGGTTACGAGCAGTACTTC	CASRNPQGYEQYF
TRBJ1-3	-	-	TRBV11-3	TGTGCCAGCAGCTTAACCAGGGTCTCACTCTCTGGAAACACCATATATTTT	CASSLTRVSLSGNTIYF
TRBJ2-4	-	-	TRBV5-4	TGTGCCAGCAGCTTGGGGGGGGCGGGGGCGCGGGCCAAAAACAGTCAGTACTTC	CASSLGGAGARAKNSQYF
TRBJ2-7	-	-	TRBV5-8	TGTGCCAGCAGCTTGGGTCTGGGCCCCTACGAGCAGTACTTC	CASSLGLGPYEQYF
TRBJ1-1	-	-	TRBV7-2	TGTGCCAGCAGCCCAGGACAGAGGAACACTGAAGCTTTCTTT	CASSPGQRNTEAFF
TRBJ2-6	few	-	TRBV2	TGTGCCAGCAAGAGGGAATCTGGGGCCAACGTCCTGACTTTC	CASKRESGANVLTF
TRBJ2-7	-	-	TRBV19	TGTGCCAGTAGTATCTTGGGGGCGGTCTACGAGCAGTACTTC	CASSILGAVYEQYF